These 10 T cell receptor beta chains were sequenced from one sample in a study of OX40 agonist ivuxolimab in advanced cancers. Here immunoSEQ multiplex PCR was the method, and the copy in TCRdb shows in-frame clones only, minus some. The sample lists 45,000 to 55,000 clones, roughly 81% occurring once. Sequenced here: CD4+ or CD8+ T cells sorted from blood, sampled in a trial of the OX40 agonist ivuxolimab. These receptors all come from an adult with an advanced solid tumor such as melanoma, head and neck, liver or kidney cancer.

This clone rates as medium-sized. The rearrangement joins TRBV6-1 to TRBJ1-4; D perhaps matches TRBD1 (5 bases). The CDR3 is 14 residues long. Germline values: CDR1 MNHNS, CDR2 SASEGT. Trimming shortened V by 7 bases and J by 4 bases, and 13 bases separated the two germline ends. The CDR3 reads CASTDWGDNEKLFF. In nucleotides, the CDR3 is TGTGCCAGCACCGACTGGGGGGATAATGAAAAACTGTTTTTT.

The gene calls are TRBV10-3 and TRBJ2-5; either TRBD1 or TRBD2 may fit D (5 bases each). Trimming stripped 4 bases from V and 2 bases from J, with 14 bases between. The CDR3 extends over 15 amino acids. The germline V gene encodes CDR1 ENHRY and CDR2 SYGVKD. CDR3 in amino acids: CAISASVGEQETQYF. CDR3 in DNA: TGTGCCATCAGTGCTTCGGTGGGGGAACAAGAGACCCAGTACTTC.

The chain is built from TRBV6-1 and TRBJ1-5; 7 bases are shared with TRBD1. This CDR3 has 14 amino acids. CDR1 and CDR2 (germline): MNHNS, SASEGT. The J segment lost 5 bases and the V segment lost 4 bases, leaving 5 bases of the junction unmatched. CDR3 loop: CASSARQGHQPQHF. CDR3 nucleotide sequence: TGTGCCAGCAGTGCTAGACAGGGCCATCAGCCCCAGCATTTT.

This chain uses TRBV30 with TRBJ1-6; D not resolved. This CDR3 contains 13 residues. The germline CDR1 and CDR2 sequences are GTSNPN and SVGIG (reference sequence). V dropped 3 bases and J dropped 4 bases, with 7 bases sitting between them. This CDR3 is CAWRSAYNSPLHF. The DNA for the CDR3 is TGTGCCTGGAGGTCTGCGTATAATTCACCCCTCCACTTT.

This sequence joins TRBV5-1 and TRBJ1-2; 8 bases are a match to TRBD1. The CDR3 contains 13 residues. V dropped 3 bases and J dropped 3; count of bases not matched to a gene: 1. Germline values: CDR1 SGHRS, CDR2 YFSETQ. The CDR3 loop is CASSSQGDYGYTF. As DNA, the CDR3 is TGCGCCAGCAGCTCACAGGGGGACTATGGCTACACCTTC.

The chain links TRBV18 to TRBJ2-2, with unresolved D. Trimming stripped 3 bases from V and 6 bases from J, with 14 bases between. Per the germline V gene, CDR1 is KGHSH and CDR2 is LQKENI. The CDR3 spans 15 residues. The CDR3 protein is CASSPRARPAGELFF. The CDR3 nucleotides read TGTGCCAGCTCACCCCGGGCCCGACCGGCCGGGGAGCTGTTTTTT.

This chain joins TRBV2 and TRBJ1-5, with D unresolved. Trimming took off 8 bases at V and 9 bases at J, with 17 bases between the two ends. Germline V gene sequence: CDR1 SNHLY, CDR2 FYNNEI. This CDR3 is built from 13 residues. CDR3 region: CASSTGGSRPQHF. CDR3 DNA: TGTGCCAGCTCGACGGGCGGGAGTCGGCCCCAGCATTTT.

This clone was recorded only once. The rearrangement joins TRBV28 to TRBJ1-5; TRBD1 matches at 8 bases. The J segment lost 8 bases and the V segment lost 8 bases, leaving 14 bases of the junction unmatched. The V gene's germline CDR1 is MDHEN and CDR2 SYDVKM. The CDR3 has 15 residues. DNA of the CDR3: TGTGCCAGCTGTCCCCTGGACAGGGAGAGTAAGCCCCAGCATTTT. This translates into CASCPLDRESKPQHF.

This chain joins TRBV9 and TRBJ1-2, with 7 bases that match TRBD1. V trimming: 3 bases; J trimming: 5 bases; junction bases outside the gene matches: 7. Germline lookup yields CDR1 SGDLS and CDR2 YYNGEE. The CDR3 covers 14 residues. This CDR3 is CASSGGGGRYGYTF. The CDR3 coding sequence is TGTGCCAGCAGCGGAGGAGGGGGCAGGTATGGCTACACCTTC.

The rearrangement links TRBV2 to TRBJ2-7; D not resolved. Germline assignment: CDR1 SNHLY and CDR2 FYNNEI. V was trimmed by 4 bases and J by 6 bases, leaving 16 bases between them. The CDR3 runs to 14 residues. The CDR3, as DNA: TGTGCCAGCAGTGTTTTTGCGTCTTTCTCCGAGCAGTACTTC. Protein product: CASSVFASFSEQYF.